These T cell receptor beta chains were read from a single sample in a study of early T cells in non-severe SARS-CoV-2 infection. TCRdb reprocessed the 5' RACE reads with MiXCR, giving one entry per CDR3 protein. In the table there are 85,000 to 100,000 distinct CDR3 sequences, roughly 11% of which are singletons. Source material: whole blood. These receptors were collected from an adult who was a healthcare worker with PCR-confirmed SARS-CoV-2 infection or an uninfected control (not recorded which). The CDR3 runs from the conserved cysteine through the conserved F or W. The D gene is left open where the match is weak. Part of the rows lack a size; the others show once, few, many or a class for expanded clones.

D	length	V	size	J	CDR3	DNA
TRBD1	14	TRBV5-1	.	TRBJ2-1	CASSPGTGRNEQFF	TGCGCCAGCAGCCCAGGGACAGGGAGAAATGAGCAGTTCTTC
.	14	TRBV10-3	.	TRBJ2-7	CAISVGLDPFEQYF	TGTGCCATCAGTGTGGGCCTGGATCCTTTCGAGCAGTACTTC
.	13	TRBV29-1	few	TRBJ1-1	CSVESGTDTEAFF	TGCAGCGTTGAATCAGGGACGGACACTGAAGCTTTCTTT
TRBD2	19	TRBV11-1	.	TRBJ2-1	CAGSLVPSGRTSSYNEQFF	TGTGCCGGCAGCTTAGTCCCTAGCGGGAGGACCAGCTCCTACAATGAGCAGTTCTTC
TRBD2	17	TRBV13	few	TRBJ2-1	CASSLGVAGGIVNEQFF	TGTGCCAGCAGCTTAGGAGTAGCGGGAGGCATCGTCAATGAGCAGTTCTTC
.	14	TRBV9	few	TRBJ2-5	CASSSGSGQETQYF	TGTGCCAGCAGCTCCGGAAGCGGCCAAGAGACCCAGTACTTC
.	13	TRBV12-3/TRBV12-4	.	TRBJ1-5	CASRYRVGQPQHF	TGTGCCAGCAGATACAGGGTCGGGCAGCCCCAGCATTTT
.	13	TRBV27	once	TRBJ1-2	CASSPYRDYGYTF	TGTGCCAGCAGTCCCTACAGGGATTATGGCTACACCTTC
TRBD2	16	TRBV24-1	many	TRBJ2-1	CATSDAGTRSSNEQFF	TGTGCCACCAGTGATGCCGGGACTAGGAGTAGCAATGAGCAGTTCTTC
.	13	TRBV18	many	TRBJ2-5	CASSRAEQETQYF	TGTGCCAGCTCACGAGCTGAGCAAGAGACCCAGTACTTC
.	18	TRBV5-1	.	TRBJ2-6	CASSLLGRVGSGANVLTF	TGCGCCAGCAGCTTATTGGGCCGGGTCGGCTCTGGGGCCAACGTCCTGACTTTC
.	13	TRBV5-1	.	TRBJ2-5	CASSSQRQETQYF	TGCGCCAGCAGCTCGCAGCGACAAGAGACCCAGTACTTC
TRBD2	22	TRBV20-1	few	TRBJ2-3	CSARWIRTAQGLAGGPRDTQYF	TGCAGTGCTAGATGGATCCGGACTGCACAGGGTCTAGCGGGAGGGCCAAGGGATACGCAGTATTTT
.	13	TRBV19	.	TRBJ1-2	CARTKGPPWGYTF	TGTGCCAGGACCAAAGGACCGCCCTGGGGCTACACCTTC
.	11	TRBV29-1	few	TRBJ2-1	CSMTSYNEQFF	TGCAGCATGACTAGCTACAATGAGCAGTTCTTC
TRBD1	13	TRBV7-9	.	TRBJ2-7	CASVQGAFSEQYF	TGTGCCAGCGTACAGGGGGCATTCAGCGAGCAGTACTTC
TRBD1	14	TRBV12-3/TRBV12-4	.	TRBJ1-2	CVSSRTGSNYGYTF	TGTGTCAGCAGCCGGACAGGGAGTAACTATGGCTACACCTTC
TRBD2	14	TRBV30	.	TRBJ2-5	CAWSPSGGKETQYF	TGTGCCTGGAGTCCTAGCGGGGGGAAAGAGACCCAGTACTTC
.	15	TRBV30	.	TRBJ1-1	CAWALPGWVNTEAFF	TGTGCCTGGGCGCTCCCAGGGTGGGTGAACACTGAAGCTTTCTTT
TRBD2	17	TRBV5-1	few	TRBJ2-3	CASSRWTSGRRTDTQYF	TGCGCCAGCAGCCGCTGGACTAGCGGGAGGCGCACAGATACGCAGTATTTT
.	15	TRBV11-2	many	TRBJ1-5	CASSLYGYSNQPQHF	TGTGCCAGCAGCTTATACGGCTATAGCAATCAGCCCCAGCATTTT
.	14	TRBV12-3/TRBV12-4	.	TRBJ1-6	CASSLSRAGSPLHF	TGTGCCAGCAGTTTGTCCAGGGCGGGTTCACCCCTCCACTTT
.	16	TRBV5-1	.	TRBJ2-1	CASSFNRVSLYNEQFF	TGCGCCAGCAGCTTCAATCGGGTCAGCCTGTACAATGAGCAGTTCTTC
TRBD2	16	TRBV7-9	.	TRBJ2-7	CASSLRTSGSSYEQYF	TGTGCCAGCAGCTTACGGACTAGCGGGAGCTCCTACGAGCAGTACTTC
.	16	TRBV20-1	few	TRBJ2-4	CSARPHGGVSQDIQYF	TGCAGTGCTAGACCACACGGAGGGGTCTCCCAGGACATTCAGTACTTC
.	10	TRBV21-1	.	TRBJ2-7	CASSPAGQYF	TGTGCCAGCAGCCCCGCGGGGCAGTACTTC
.	13	TRBV7-9	few	TRBJ2-2	CASSSRLLEELFF	TGTGCCAGCAGCTCCAGACTCCTGGAGGAGCTGTTTTTT